The present T cell receptor beta chain was sequenced within a study of stem cell transplantation in POMP-related autoinflammatory disease. Study-wide context: Impaired MHC class I-dependent CD8+ differentiation was hypothesized from defective thymoproteasomes. After transplant, neutrophils and platelets showed 100% graft donor chimerism through one year.

The table came from immunoSEQ multiplex PCR; TCRdb's copy has only in-frame clones and leaves some out. Counted here are roughly 68,000 clones, more than 75% occurring once; the ten biggest clones make up roughly 0.7%. V lost 0 bases, J lost 6 bases, and 5 bases stayed unmatched. The CDR3 length is 16 residues. CDR1 is SGHRS and CDR2 is YFSETQ in the germline V gene. This specimen consisted of CD4+ T cells from PBMCs, obtained after stem cell transplantation. This TCR derives from a human patient with POMP-related autoinflammation and immune dysregulation (PRAID). Some T cells may be graft donor cells. The J gene is TRBJ1-4, the V gene TRBV5-1, with 10 bases aligning to TRBD1. The CDR3 is CASSLAGTGEDEKLFF. The CDR3 nucleotides are TGCGCCAGCAGCTTGGCCGGGACAGGGGAGGATGAAAAACTGTTTTTT.